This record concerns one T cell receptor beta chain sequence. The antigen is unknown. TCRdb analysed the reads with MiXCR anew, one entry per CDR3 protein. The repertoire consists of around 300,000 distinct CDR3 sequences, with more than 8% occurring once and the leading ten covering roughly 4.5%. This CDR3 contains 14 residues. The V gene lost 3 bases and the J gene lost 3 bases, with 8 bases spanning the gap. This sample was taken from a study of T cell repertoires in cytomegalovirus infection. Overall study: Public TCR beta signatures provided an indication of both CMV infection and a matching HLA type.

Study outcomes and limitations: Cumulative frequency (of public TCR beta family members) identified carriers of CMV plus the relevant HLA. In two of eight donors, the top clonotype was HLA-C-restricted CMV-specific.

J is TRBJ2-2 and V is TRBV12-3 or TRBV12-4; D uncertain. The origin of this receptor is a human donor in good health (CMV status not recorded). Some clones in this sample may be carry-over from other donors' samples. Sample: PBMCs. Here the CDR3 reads CASSFQVYTGELFF. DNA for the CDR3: TGTGCCAGCAGTTTCCAGGTGTACACCGGGGAGCTGTTTTTT.